Shown below are 7 T cell receptor beta chains from a single sample sequenced in a study of blood T cells in healthy people across ages. The use of a sample-barcoded 5' primer and a J-beta primer mix characterized a second PCR of roughly 7 to 12 cycles. Each CDR3 protein is one row after TCRdb ran MiXCR on the 5' RACE reads. The profile shows around 1.1 million distinct CDR3 sequences, roughly two fifths of them singletons. The sequenced material came from blood. These receptors came from a young man in good health.

The rearrangement links TRBV12-5 to TRBJ1-1; D is uncertain. V was cut by 4 bases and J by 3 bases, with 12 bases left in between. Germline V gene sequence: CDR1 LGHNT, CDR2 FRNRAP. The CDR3 covers 14 residues. This CDR3 reads CASGYGRTDTEAFF. CDR3 DNA sequence: TGTGCTAGTGGTTATGGGAGAACGGACACTGAAGCTTTCTTT.

V and J are TRBV19 and TRBJ1-5, with 8 bases identical to TRBD1. The CDR3 contains 16 residues. Germline V gene sequence: CDR1 LNHDA, CDR2 SQIVND (reference sequence). Trimming at V came to 6 bases and at J to 2 bases, leaving 9 bases not matched to a gene. CDR3 region: CASRTGQGAGNQPQHF. In DNA form, the CDR3 reads TGTGCCAGTAGGACCGGACAGGGCGCCGGCAATCAGCCCCAGCATTTT.

For this clonotype: This likely comes from a read error, as the CDR3 has no conserved phenylalanine or tryptophan at its end. V gene TRBV18 combines with J gene TRBJ2-1; D is unresolved. Germline CDR1 is KGHSH and CDR2 is LQKENI. V lost 0 bases and J 0 bases, leaving 6 bases between the germline ends. The length of the CDR3 is 15 residues. The CDR3 DNA sequence: TGTGCCAGCTCACCACCGACTTTCTCCTACAATGAGCAGTTCCTC. Translation: CASSPPTFSYNEQFL.

This clonotype was counted only a few times. This chain joins TRBV15 and TRBJ1-2; no clear D gene. Germline CDR1 reads LNHNV; CDR2 reads YYDKDF (reference sequence). This CDR3 is built from 12 residues. V was pared by 3 bases and J by 2 bases, with 4 bases between. CDR3 nucleotides: TGTGCCACCAGCAGCGACAACTATGGCTACACCTTC. This sequence encodes CATSSDNYGYTF.

V usage is TRBV21-1 and J usage is TRBJ2-1; TRBD1, the table's D call, was not compared with the DNA. TRBV21-1 is a listed pseudogene. The CDR3 loop spans 18 amino acids. CDR3 protein: CASSVPERRILSYNEQFF. In nucleotides, the CDR3 is TGTGCCAGCAGCGTCCCTGAAAGAAGGATACTCTCCTACAATGAGCAGTTCTTC.

This clonotype was seen a handful of times. The chain uses TRBV5-6 and TRBJ1-1; 7 nucleotides line up with TRBD1. The V gene's germline CDR1 is SGHDT and CDR2 YYEEEE. V shed 4 bases and J 0 bases; nucleotides not matched to a gene: 12. The CDR3 runs to 17 residues. The CDR3 DNA is TGTGCCAGCAGCCCACGCCGGGACAGCGATATGAACACTGAAGCTTTCTTT. The encoded protein is CASSPRRDSDMNTEAFF.

A note on this clonotype: An end of the junction does not agree with germline; a read error may underlie this. This chain links TRBV29-1 with TRBJ2-5; TRBD2 might be the D (5 bases). CDR1 SQVTM and CDR2 ANQGSEA come from the germline V gene. The CDR3 length is 12 residues. CDR3 bases: TGCCGCGTTGGGGAGTTAGCTGAGACCCAGTACTTC. This codes for CRVGELAETQYF.